A selection of T cell receptor beta chains follows, all from one sample in a study of cytomegalovirus exposure and HLA in healthy donors. Clones were read by immunoSEQ multiplex PCR, and TCRdb kept only the in-frame ones, dropping some. The sample lists 200,000 or so clones, 80% to 85% occurring once. Sequenced input: PBMCs. These receptors all stem from a woman in her forties or fifties in good health and CMV-seropositive. CDR3s include the opening cysteine and the closing phenylalanine or tryptophan. The order of the fields is J gene, D gene, V gene, CDR3 length, clone size, CDR3 DNA, CDR3 protein. D genes are given only for firm matches. Clone size is shown for a subset of rows, as once, few, many or a class of expanded clone.

J gene: TRBJ2-7
D gene: TRBD2
V gene: TRBV5-6
CDR3 length: 15
clone size: NA
CDR3 DNA: TGTGCCAGCAGCGTACTAGCGGGGGAAACCTACGAGCAGTACTTC
CDR3 protein: CASSVLAGETYEQYF

J gene: TRBJ2-5
D gene: NA
V gene: TRBV19
CDR3 length: 16
clone size: NA
CDR3 DNA: TGTGCCAGTAGTCGTCGGGGGGCGGATTCACGGGAGACCCAGTACTTC
CDR3 protein: CASSRRGADSRETQYF

J gene: TRBJ2-1
D gene: TRBD2
V gene: TRBV2
CDR3 length: 15
clone size: NA
CDR3 DNA: TGTGCCAGCAGGGTAGCGGGGGCCTCCTACAATGAGCAGTTCTTC
CDR3 protein: CASRVAGASYNEQFF

J gene: TRBJ2-2
D gene: TRBD1
V gene: TRBV7-9
CDR3 length: 15
clone size: NA
CDR3 DNA: TGTGCCAGCAGCTTTGGACAGGGAAACACCGGGGAGCTGTTTTTT
CDR3 protein: CASSFGQGNTGELFF

J gene: TRBJ2-2
D gene: TRBD1
V gene: TRBV4-1
CDR3 length: 14
clone size: NA
CDR3 DNA: TGCGCCAGCAGCCAGACAGGGACCACCGGGGAGCTGTTTTTT
CDR3 protein: CASSQTGTTGELFF

J gene: TRBJ1-6
D gene: NA
V gene: TRBV4-3
CDR3 length: 15
clone size: NA
CDR3 DNA: TGCGCCAGCAGCCGCGGACAGTCCGATAATTCACCCCTCCACTTT
CDR3 protein: CASSRGQSDNSPLHF

J gene: TRBJ2-5
D gene: NA
V gene: TRBV30
CDR3 length: 19
clone size: NA
CDR3 DNA: TGTGCCTGGAGTGTACGACAGCCCGACCGCCTGCCGCCCCAAGAGACCCAGTACTTC
CDR3 protein: CAWSVRQPDRLPPQETQYF

J gene: TRBJ2-2
D gene: TRBD2
V gene: TRBV4-2
CDR3 length: 16
clone size: NA
CDR3 DNA: TGTGCCAGCAGCCAACAGACTAGCGCGAACACCGGGGAGCTGTTTTTT
CDR3 protein: CASSQQTSANTGELFF

J gene: TRBJ2-3
D gene: NA
V gene: TRBV4-2
CDR3 length: 16
clone size: NA
CDR3 DNA: TGTGCCAGCAGCCAGGAAACGACTACACGTGCAGATACGCAGTATTTT
CDR3 protein: CASSQETTTRADTQYF

J gene: TRBJ2-3
D gene: NA
V gene: TRBV5-1
CDR3 length: 14
clone size: NA
CDR3 DNA: TGCGCCAGCAGCTTGGACTCCAGCACAGATACGCAGTATTTT
CDR3 protein: CASSLDSSTDTQYF

J gene: TRBJ2-3
D gene: NA
V gene: TRBV20-1
CDR3 length: 11
clone size: NA
CDR3 DNA: TGCAGTGCTCACCGCGGAGTCACGCAGTATTTT
CDR3 protein: CSAHRGVTQYF

J gene: TRBJ2-4
D gene: NA
V gene: TRBV15
CDR3 length: 13
clone size: NA
CDR3 DNA: TGTGCCACCAGCAGAGTAGGGCGGGACATTCAGTACTTC
CDR3 protein: CATSRVGRDIQYF

J gene: TRBJ2-7
D gene: TRBD2
V gene: TRBV2
CDR3 length: 15
clone size: NA
CDR3 DNA: TGTGCCAGCAGGGCCGAAGCGGGAGGAGGAAGCGAGCAGTACTTC
CDR3 protein: CASRAEAGGGSEQYF

J gene: TRBJ1-1
D gene: TRBD1
V gene: TRBV28
CDR3 length: 14
clone size: NA
CDR3 DNA: TGTGCCAGCAGTGAGGACAGGGGTTACACTGAAGCTTTCTTT
CDR3 protein: CASSEDRGYTEAFF

J gene: TRBJ2-3
D gene: TRBD1
V gene: TRBV29-1
CDR3 length: 17
clone size: NA
CDR3 DNA: TGCAGCGTTGAAACCCTTCGACAGGGGGCTTTTCGGGATACGCAGTATTTT
CDR3 protein: CSVETLRQGAFRDTQYF

J gene: TRBJ2-7
D gene: NA
V gene: TRBV5-4
CDR3 length: 13
clone size: once
CDR3 DNA: TGTGCCAGCAGCTTGAGGGGCGCCTACGAGCAGTACTTC
CDR3 protein: CASSLRGAYEQYF

J gene: TRBJ1-4
D gene: NA
V gene: TRBV5-6
CDR3 length: 14
clone size: NA
CDR3 DNA: TGTGCCAGCAGCATCGACAGGACGAATGAAAAACTGTTTTTT
CDR3 protein: CASSIDRTNEKLFF

J gene: TRBJ1-6
D gene: TRBD1
V gene: TRBV28
CDR3 length: 14
clone size: NA
CDR3 DNA: TGTGCCAGCAGTTTACAGGGGGGAAATTCACCCCTCCACTTT
CDR3 protein: CASSLQGGNSPLHF

J gene: TRBJ2-1
D gene: TRBD2
V gene: TRBV10-2
CDR3 length: 18
clone size: NA
CDR3 DNA: TGCGCCAGCAGTGAGTCGACGACTAGCGGGAGGGGATACAATGAGCAGTTCTTC
CDR3 protein: CASSESTTSGRGYNEQFF

J gene: TRBJ2-7
D gene: TRBD1
V gene: TRBV10-3
CDR3 length: 13
clone size: NA
CDR3 DNA: TGTGCCATCACTGCGGACAGGGCCTACGAGCAGTACTTC
CDR3 protein: CAITADRAYEQYF

J gene: TRBJ2-3
D gene: NA
V gene: TRBV28
CDR3 length: 13
clone size: NA
CDR3 DNA: TGTGCCAGCAGACAGGGTGGAACAGATACGCAGTATTTT
CDR3 protein: CASRQGGTDTQYF

J gene: TRBJ2-1
D gene: NA
V gene: TRBV27
CDR3 length: 14
clone size: once
CDR3 DNA: TGTGCCAGCAGTCCCCTCGACTCGAACAATGAGCAGTTCTTC
CDR3 protein: CASSPLDSNNEQFF

J gene: TRBJ1-1
D gene: TRBD1
V gene: TRBV7-9
CDR3 length: 15
clone size: NA
CDR3 DNA: TGTGCCAGCAGAAGTGACAGGGGCGGCTTCACTGAAGCTTTCTTT
CDR3 protein: CASRSDRGGFTEAFF

J gene: TRBJ1-6
D gene: TRBD1
V gene: TRBV5-4
CDR3 length: 15
clone size: few
CDR3 DNA: TGTGCCAGCAGCTTTGGAGGGGGCAGAAATTCACCCCTCCACTTT
CDR3 protein: CASSFGGGRNSPLHF

J gene: TRBJ2-3
D gene: NA
V gene: TRBV5-1
CDR3 length: 15
clone size: NA
CDR3 DNA: TGCGCCAGCAGCATCTTCCCTGTAAGCACAGATACGCAGTATTTT
CDR3 protein: CASSIFPVSTDTQYF

J gene: TRBJ2-2
D gene: TRBD2
V gene: TRBV18
CDR3 length: 16
clone size: NA
CDR3 DNA: TGTGCCAGCTCACCAATAGCGGGAGGAGGCACCGGGGAGCTGTTTTTT
CDR3 protein: CASSPIAGGGTGELFF

J gene: TRBJ2-7
D gene: NA
V gene: TRBV5-6
CDR3 length: 14
clone size: NA
CDR3 DNA: TGTGCCAGCAGTAGGACAGAGGACACCTACGAGCAGTACTTC
CDR3 protein: CASSRTEDTYEQYF

J gene: TRBJ2-5
D gene: NA
V gene: TRBV20-1
CDR3 length: 11
clone size: NA
CDR3 DNA: TGCAGTGCTAGAGATCGACTCACCCAGTACTTC
CDR3 protein: CSARDRLTQYF

J gene: TRBJ2-2
D gene: TRBD2
V gene: TRBV10-2
CDR3 length: 14
clone size: NA
CDR3 DNA: TGCGCCAGCTTAGAGCGGGAGGGTACCGGGGAGCTGTTTTTT
CDR3 protein: CASLEREGTGELFF

J gene: TRBJ1-2
D gene: NA
V gene: TRBV4-1
CDR3 length: 15
clone size: once
CDR3 DNA: TGCGCCAGCAGCCCCGTGGGAGAAGGGTTTGAAGGCTACACCTTC
CDR3 protein: CASSPVGEGFEGYTF

J gene: TRBJ2-6
D gene: TRBD1
V gene: TRBV27
CDR3 length: 16
clone size: NA
CDR3 DNA: TGTGCCAGCCGGGACAGTATTTACTCTGGGGCCAACGTCCTGACTTTC
CDR3 protein: CASRDSIYSGANVLTF

J gene: TRBJ2-7
D gene: NA
V gene: TRBV7-2
CDR3 length: 19
clone size: NA
CDR3 DNA: TGTGCCAGCAGCTTTACGGGCGGTTGGACAAGGACGGAAGCCTACGAGCAGTACTTC
CDR3 protein: CASSFTGGWTRTEAYEQYF

J gene: TRBJ1-4
D gene: NA
V gene: TRBV4-1
CDR3 length: 13
clone size: few
CDR3 DNA: TGCGCCAGCAGCCAACCCCCCGGGGAAAAACTGTTTTTT
CDR3 protein: CASSQPPGEKLFF